This T cell receptor (beta chain) was sequenced for a study of control samples from healthy donors and cancer patients (dated by TCRdb to the early 2020s). Including the terminal cysteine and phenylalanine, the CDR3 comprises 15 residues. The entry retains the CDR3 DNA only, 45 bases that are in frame from base 1. Unmatched junction bases come to 7, with V trimmed by 6 bases and J by 0 bases. The germline V gene provides CDR1 MNHEY and CDR2 SVGAGI. About this clone: This clone's antigen is unknown. Base-call qualities are not available, and no considerably larger clone is one nucleotide away.

The protocol used for the library was the immunoSEQ multiplex PCR assay. TCRdb obtained this table from immuneACCESS and retained in-frame rearrangements with V and J assigned. These tables miss some clones; where compared with another copy, unresolved V genes account for less than half of the shortfall, and the remainder is unexplained. In this sample the table shows tens of thousands of clones, roughly 93% of which occur a single time. About 1.3% of the sample rests with the top ten. The sequencing input was PBMCs. The chain was built from TRBV6-5 and TRBJ1-1; 7 bases in the middle match TRBD1. This sequence originates from a woman between 40 and 55 years old with lung cancer. The CDR3 protein sequence reads: CASRRDRSLNTEAFF. The sequence in DNA is TGTGCCAGCAGACGGGACAGAAGCCTGAACACTGAAGCTTTCTTT.